This entry is about one T cell receptor (beta chain). The antigen remains unidentified. Per the germline V gene, CDR1 is SQVTM and CDR2 is ANQGSEA. Trimming shortened V by 7 bases and J by 0 bases, and 9 bases separated the two germline ends. The CDR3 covers 12 residues. Sequencing used immunoSEQ multiplex PCR; TCRdb keeps in-frame clones, though not all of them. The sample includes about 120,000 clones, roughly 93% seen only once; the top ten take 0.15% to 0.19%. This specimen comes from a study of OX40 agonist ivuxolimab in advanced cancers. About the study: The patients received agonistic anti-OX40 (CD134) antibody ivuxolimab.

Study results and caveats: Normalized expansion of T-cell clones was also low for some nonresponders.

This clonotype was obtained from an adult with an advanced solid tumor such as melanoma, head and neck, liver or kidney cancer. Sequencing used CD4+ or CD8+ T cells sorted from blood, obtained in a trial of the OX40 agonist ivuxolimab. The rearrangement joins TRBV29-1 to TRBJ1-1; D uncertain. CDR3 DNA: TGCAGCGCGACCCACATGAACACTGAAGCTTTCTTT. As protein: CSATHMNTEAFF.